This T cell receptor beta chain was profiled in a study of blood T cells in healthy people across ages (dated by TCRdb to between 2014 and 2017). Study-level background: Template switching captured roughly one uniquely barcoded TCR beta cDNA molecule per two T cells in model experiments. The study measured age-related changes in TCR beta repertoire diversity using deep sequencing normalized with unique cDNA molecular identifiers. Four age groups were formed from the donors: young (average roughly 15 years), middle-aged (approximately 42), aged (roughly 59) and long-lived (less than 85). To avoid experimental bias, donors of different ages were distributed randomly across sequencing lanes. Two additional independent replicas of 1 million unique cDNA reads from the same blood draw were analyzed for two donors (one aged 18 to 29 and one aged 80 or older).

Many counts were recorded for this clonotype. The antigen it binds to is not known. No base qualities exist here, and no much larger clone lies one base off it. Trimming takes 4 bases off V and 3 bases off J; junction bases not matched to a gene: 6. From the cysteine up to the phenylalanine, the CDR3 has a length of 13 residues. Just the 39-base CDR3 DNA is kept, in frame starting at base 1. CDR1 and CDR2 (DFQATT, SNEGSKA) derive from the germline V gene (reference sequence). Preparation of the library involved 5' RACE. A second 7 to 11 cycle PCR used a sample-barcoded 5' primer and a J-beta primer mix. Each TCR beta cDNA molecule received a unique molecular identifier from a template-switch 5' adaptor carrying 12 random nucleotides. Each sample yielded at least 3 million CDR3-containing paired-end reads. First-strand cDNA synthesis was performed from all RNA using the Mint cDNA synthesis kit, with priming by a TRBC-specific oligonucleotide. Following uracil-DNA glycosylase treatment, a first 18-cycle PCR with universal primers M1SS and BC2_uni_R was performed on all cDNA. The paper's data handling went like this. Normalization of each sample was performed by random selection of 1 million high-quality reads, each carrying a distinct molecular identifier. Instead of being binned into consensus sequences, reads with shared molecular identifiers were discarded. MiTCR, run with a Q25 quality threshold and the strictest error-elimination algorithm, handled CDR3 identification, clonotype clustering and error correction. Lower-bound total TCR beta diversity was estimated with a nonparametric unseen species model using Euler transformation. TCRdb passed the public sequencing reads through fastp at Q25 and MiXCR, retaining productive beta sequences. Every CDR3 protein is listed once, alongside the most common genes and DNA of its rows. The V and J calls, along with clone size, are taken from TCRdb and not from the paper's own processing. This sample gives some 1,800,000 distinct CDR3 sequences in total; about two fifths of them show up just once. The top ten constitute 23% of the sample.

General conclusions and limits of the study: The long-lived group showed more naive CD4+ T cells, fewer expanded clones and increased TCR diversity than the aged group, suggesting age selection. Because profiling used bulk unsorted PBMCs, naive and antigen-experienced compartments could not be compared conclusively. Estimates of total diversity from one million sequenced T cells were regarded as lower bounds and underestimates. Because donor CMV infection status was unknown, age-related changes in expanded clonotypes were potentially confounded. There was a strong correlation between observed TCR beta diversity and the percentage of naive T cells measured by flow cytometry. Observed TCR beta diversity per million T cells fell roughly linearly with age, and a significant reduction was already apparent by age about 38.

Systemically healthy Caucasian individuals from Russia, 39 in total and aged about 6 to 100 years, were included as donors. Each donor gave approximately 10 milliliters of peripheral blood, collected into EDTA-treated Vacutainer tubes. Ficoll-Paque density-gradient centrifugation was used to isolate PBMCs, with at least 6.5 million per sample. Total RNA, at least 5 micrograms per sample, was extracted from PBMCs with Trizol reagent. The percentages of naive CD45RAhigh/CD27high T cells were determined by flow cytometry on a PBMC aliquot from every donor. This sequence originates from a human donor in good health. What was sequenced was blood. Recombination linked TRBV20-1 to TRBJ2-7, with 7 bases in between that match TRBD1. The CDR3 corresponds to CSAKGDRDYEQYF. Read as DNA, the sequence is TGCAGTGCTAAGGGGGACAGAGACTACGAGCAGTACTTC.